What follows describes a single T cell receptor beta chain. TCRdb's table, derived via immunoSEQ multiplex PCR, lists solely in-frame clones and lacks some. The sample includes hundreds of thousands of clones, about 96% seen only once; the top ten take approximately 0.32%. The germline V gene has CDR1 MDHEN and CDR2 SYDVKM. This CDR3 region has 14 residues. V lost 9 bases to trimming and J lost 6 bases; unmatched junction nucleotides: 9. The data were obtained in a study of shared clonotypes between healthy human individuals. The receptor's source is a man aged 25 to 45 in good health. Sequencing was carried out using memory CD8+ T cells sorted from blood. Subset given: CD45RO+ cells pooled with CCR7-negative TemRA cells. The chain combines TRBV28 with TRBJ1-5, with 9 positions matching TRBD1. The CDR3, as DNA: TGTGCCAGTTCCCGGGACAGGGCCCTTCAGCCCCAGCATTTT. Protein: CASSRDRALQPQHF. Looking up the rest from reference TRBV28 and TRBJ1-5 gives the full variable domain: DVKVTQSSRYLVKRTGEKVFLECVQDMDHENMFWYRQDPGLGLRLIYFSYDVKMKEKGDIPEGYSVSREKKERFSLILESASTNQTSMYLCASSRDRALQPQHFGDGTRLSIL.